The 8 T cell receptor beta chains given below trace back to one sample, sequenced in a study of T cell responses to AZD1222 COVID-19 vaccine. TCRdb's table, derived via immunoSEQ multiplex PCR, lists solely in-frame clones and lacks some. Of over 85,000 clones listed, over 75% are singletons. The specimen comprised peripheral blood, sampled on day 0 of AZD1222 vaccination. The receptors stem from an adult in good health.

The genes are TRBV2 and TRBJ1-1; D is perhaps TRBD1 (6 bases). The ends were cut back, 8 bases at V and 1 base at J, with 17 bases in the middle. The germline V gene encodes CDR1 SNHLY and CDR2 FYNNEI. CDR3 length: 15 residues. The CDR3 nucleotides are TGTGCCAGCGATGTGAAAAGGGGGGCGAACACTGAAGCTTTCTTT. This codes for CASDVKRGANTEAFF.

The chain recombines TRBV18 with TRBJ2-1; the match to TRBD2 covers 8 bases. The CDR3 contains 15 residues. In germline, CDR1 is KGHSH, CDR2 LQKENI. Trimming at V came to 3 bases and at J to 5 bases, leaving 6 bases not matched to a gene. The CDR3 DNA reads as TGTGCCAGCTCACCCACGGGAGGGCCAAACAATGAGCAGTTCTTC. Amino acid sequence: CASSPTGGPNNEQFF.

This clone has only a few counts. The V and J genes are TRBV7-2 and TRBJ2-7, with TRBD1 matching over 7 bases. This CDR3 region has 15 residues. The junction had 8 bases not matched to a gene; V was cut back by 4 bases and J by 2 bases. Germline assignment: CDR1 SGHTA and CDR2 FQGNSA. CDR3 sequence: CASSSFDRAPYEQYF. The CDR3 DNA is TGTGCCAGCAGCTCGTTCGACAGGGCCCCCTACGAGCAGTACTTC.

This clone was detected a few times. The chain joins TRBV6-6 to TRBJ2-3, with D maybe TRBD1 (6 bases). The CDR3 consists of 16 residues. V was pared by 5 bases and J by 0 bases, with 15 bases between. Looked up from germline, CDR1 is MNHNY and CDR2 is SVGAGI (reference sequence). As DNA, the CDR3 is TGTGCCAGCAGTCGAGGGACAAACCCTAGCACAGATACGCAGTATTTT. Translation gives CASSRGTNPSTDTQYF.

This clone was seen a handful of times. The rearrangement joins TRBV28 to TRBJ1-5; 9 bases are a match to TRBD1. The germline V gene encodes CDR1 MDHEN and CDR2 SYDVKM. CDR3 length: 14 residues. The trim removed 6 bases at V and 6 bases at J, leaving 6 bases unmatched. The CDR3 spells CASRYGQGFQPQHF. The CDR3 DNA follows: TGTGCCAGCAGATACGGACAGGGGTTTCAGCCCCAGCATTTT.

The rearrangement joins TRBV9 to TRBJ2-3; D might be TRBD2 (6 bases). The CDR3 is 17 residues long. V shed 5 bases and J shed 4 bases, with 23 bases lying between them. Per the germline V gene, CDR1 is SGDLS and CDR2 is YYNGEE. CDR3 DNA sequence: TGTGCCAGCAGACCCGCACCCCTCAGCGGGCTTCCAGATACGCAGTATTTT. Translation gives CASRPAPLSGLPDTQYF.

The rearrangement joins TRBV27 to TRBJ1-6; D is uncertain. V was cut by 5 bases and J by 9 bases, with 11 bases left in between. The CDR3 has 13 residues. Germline-derived CDR1 and CDR2 are MNHEY and SMNVEV (reference sequence). CDR3 residues: CASSHQSGSPLHF. CDR3 in DNA: TGTGCCAGCAGTCATCAATCGGGTTCACCCCTCCACTTT.

The J gene is TRBJ2-6, the V gene TRBV5-1; D ambiguous. Trimming removed 0 bases from V and 1 base from J, with 5 bases in between. CDR3 length: 15 amino acids. Germline-derived CDR1 and CDR2 are SGHRS and YFSETQ. The CDR3 nucleotides are TGCGCCAGCAGCTTGGTGGCGTCTGGGGCCAACGTCCTGACTTTC. Its translation is CASSLVASGANVLTF.